This T cell receptor beta chain was profiled in a study of immune evolution from preneoplasia to lung adenocarcinoma. TCRdb's table, derived via immunoSEQ multiplex PCR, lists solely in-frame clones and lacks some. The table has tens of thousands of clones, less than 80% seen once. This CDR3 comprises 14 residues. With 4 bases removed from V and 4 bases from J, the gap between germline ends came to 10 bases. Broader study findings: Normal lung had highest clonality; later lesions appeared denser, more diverse. Top clone share appeared to fall from AAH through AIS, MIA, adenocarcinoma.

Note on this clone: Antigen: not known.

Sequenced: FFPE invasive lung adenocarcinoma tissue. The chain combines TRBV23-1 with TRBJ2-2; no clear D. TRBV23-1 is marked as an open reading frame, function uncertain. This receptor was obtained from a person between 55 and 69 years old with lung adenocarcinoma. CDR3 nucleotides: TGCGCCAGCAGTCCCCACCCGGGCACCGGGGAGCTGTTTTTT. Protein sequence: CASSPHPGTGELFF.